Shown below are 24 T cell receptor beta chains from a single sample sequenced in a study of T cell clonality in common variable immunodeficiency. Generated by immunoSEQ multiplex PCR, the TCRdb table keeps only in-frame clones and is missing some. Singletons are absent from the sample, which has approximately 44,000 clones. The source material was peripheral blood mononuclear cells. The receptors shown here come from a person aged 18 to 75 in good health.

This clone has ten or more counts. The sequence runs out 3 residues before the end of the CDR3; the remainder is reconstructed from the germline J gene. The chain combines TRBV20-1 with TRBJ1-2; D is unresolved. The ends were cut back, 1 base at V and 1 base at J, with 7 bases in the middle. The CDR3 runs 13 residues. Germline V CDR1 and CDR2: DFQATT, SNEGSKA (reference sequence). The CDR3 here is CSARGQSNYGYTF. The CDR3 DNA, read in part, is TGCAGTGCTAGAGGTCAGAGTAACTATGGC.

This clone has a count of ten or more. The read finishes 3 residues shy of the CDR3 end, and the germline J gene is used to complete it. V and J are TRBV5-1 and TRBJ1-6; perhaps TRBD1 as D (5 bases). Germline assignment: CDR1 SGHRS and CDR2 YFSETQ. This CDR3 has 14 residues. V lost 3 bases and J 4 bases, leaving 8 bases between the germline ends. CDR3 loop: CASSSGLYNSPLHF. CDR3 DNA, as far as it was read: TGCGCCAGCAGCTCGGGACTGTATAATTCACCC. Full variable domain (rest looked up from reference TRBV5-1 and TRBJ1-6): KAGVTQTPRYLIKTRGQQVTLSCSPISGHRSVSWYQQTPGQGLQFLFEYFSETQRNKGNFPGRFSGRQFSNSRSEMNVSTLELGDSALYLCASSSGLYNSPLHFGNGTRLTVT.

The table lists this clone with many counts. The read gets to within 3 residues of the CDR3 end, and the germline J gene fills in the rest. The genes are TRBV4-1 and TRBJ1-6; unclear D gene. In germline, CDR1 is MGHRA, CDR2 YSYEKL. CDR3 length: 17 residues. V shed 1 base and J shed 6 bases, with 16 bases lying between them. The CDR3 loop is CASSQAIITPTNSPLHF. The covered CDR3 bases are TGCGCCAGCAGCCAAGCAATCATAACACCCACTAATTCACCC.

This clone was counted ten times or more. CDR3 bases read: TGTGCCAGCAGTTACTCTGGACAGCGCTATGGC. Translating gives CASSYSGQRYG. The whole CDR3 sequence is CASSYSGQRYGYTF. The V call is TRBV6-2 or TRBV6-3, the J call TRBJ1-2; TRBD1 might be the D (6 bases). Coverage ceases 3 residues before the CDR3 finishes, and the germline J gene fills in the end. The CDR3 has 14 amino acids. Germline CDR1 is MNHEY and CDR2 is SVGEGT. V was trimmed by 0 bases and J by 4 bases, leaving 9 bases between them.

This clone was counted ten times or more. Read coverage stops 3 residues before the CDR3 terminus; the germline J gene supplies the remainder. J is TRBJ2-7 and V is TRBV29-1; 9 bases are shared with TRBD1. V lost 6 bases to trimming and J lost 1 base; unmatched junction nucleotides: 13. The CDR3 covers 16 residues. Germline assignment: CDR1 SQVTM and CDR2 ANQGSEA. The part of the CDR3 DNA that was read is TGCAGCGTCCGGACAGGGGATGGTAGTAGGTCCTACGAG. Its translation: CSVRTGDGSRSYE. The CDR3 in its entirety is CSVRTGDGSRSYEQYF.

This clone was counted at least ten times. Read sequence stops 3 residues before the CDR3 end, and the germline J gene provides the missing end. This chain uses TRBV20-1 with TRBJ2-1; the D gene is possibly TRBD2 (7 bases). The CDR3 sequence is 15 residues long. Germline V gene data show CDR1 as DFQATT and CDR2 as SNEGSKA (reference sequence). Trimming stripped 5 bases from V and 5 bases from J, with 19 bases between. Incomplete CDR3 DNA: TGCAGTGCTCACATTGAGGGGGGGCGTAACAATGAG. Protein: CSAHIEGGRNNE. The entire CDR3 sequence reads CSAHIEGGRNNEQFF.

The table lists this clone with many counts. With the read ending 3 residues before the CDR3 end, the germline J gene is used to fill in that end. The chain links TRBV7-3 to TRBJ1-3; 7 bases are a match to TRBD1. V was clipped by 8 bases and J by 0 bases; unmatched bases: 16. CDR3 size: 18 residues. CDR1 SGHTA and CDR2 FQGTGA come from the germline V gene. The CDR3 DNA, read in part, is TGTGCCAGCCACCGAGGGGGCGAACAGGGGCGCTCTGGAAACACC. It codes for CASHRGGEQGRSGNT. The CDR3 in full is CASHRGGEQGRSGNTIYF. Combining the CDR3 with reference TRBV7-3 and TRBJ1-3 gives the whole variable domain GAGVSQTPSNKVTEKGKYVELRCDPISGHTALYWYRQSLGQGPEFLIYFQGTGAADDSGLPNDRFFAVRPEGSVSTLKIQRTERGDSAVYLCASHRGGEQGRSGNTIYFGEGSWLTVV.

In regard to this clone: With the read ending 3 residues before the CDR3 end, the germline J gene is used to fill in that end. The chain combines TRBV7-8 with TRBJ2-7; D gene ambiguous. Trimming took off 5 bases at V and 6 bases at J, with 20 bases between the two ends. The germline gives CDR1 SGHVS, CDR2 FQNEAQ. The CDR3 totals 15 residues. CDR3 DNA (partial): TGTGCCAGCAGCCCGCAAACAGAGTACCTCCTCGAG. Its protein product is CASSPQTEYLLE. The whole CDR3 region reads CASSPQTEYLLEQYF.

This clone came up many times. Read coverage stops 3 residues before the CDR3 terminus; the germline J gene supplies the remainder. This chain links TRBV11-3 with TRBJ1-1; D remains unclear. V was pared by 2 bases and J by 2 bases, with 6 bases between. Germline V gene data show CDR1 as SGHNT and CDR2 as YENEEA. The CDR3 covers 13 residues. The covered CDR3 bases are TGTGCCAGCAGCTTATACAGCAACACTGAA. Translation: CASSLYSNTE. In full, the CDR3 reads CASSLYSNTEAFF.

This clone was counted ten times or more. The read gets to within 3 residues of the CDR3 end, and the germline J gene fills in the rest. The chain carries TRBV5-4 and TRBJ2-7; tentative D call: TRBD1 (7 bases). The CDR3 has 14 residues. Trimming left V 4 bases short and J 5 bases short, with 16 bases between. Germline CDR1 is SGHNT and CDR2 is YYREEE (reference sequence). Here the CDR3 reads CASSGGGQVHEQYF. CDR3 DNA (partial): TGTGCCAGCAGCGGGGGAGGACAGGTCCACGAG.

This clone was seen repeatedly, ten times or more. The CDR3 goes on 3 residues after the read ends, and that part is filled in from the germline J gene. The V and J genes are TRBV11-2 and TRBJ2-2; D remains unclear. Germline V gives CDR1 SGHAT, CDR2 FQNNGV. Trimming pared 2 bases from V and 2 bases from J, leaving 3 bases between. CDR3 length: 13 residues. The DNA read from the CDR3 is TGTGCCAGCAGCTTACATAACACCGGGGAG. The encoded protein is CASSLHNTGE. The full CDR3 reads CASSLHNTGELFF.

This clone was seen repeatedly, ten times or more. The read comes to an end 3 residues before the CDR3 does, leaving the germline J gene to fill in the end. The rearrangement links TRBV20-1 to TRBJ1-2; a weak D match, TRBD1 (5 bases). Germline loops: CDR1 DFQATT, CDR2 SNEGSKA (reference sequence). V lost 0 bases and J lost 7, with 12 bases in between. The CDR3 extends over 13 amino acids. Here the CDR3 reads CSARDRGTLGYTF. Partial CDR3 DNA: TGCAGTGCTAGAGATCGGGGGACTCTTGGC.

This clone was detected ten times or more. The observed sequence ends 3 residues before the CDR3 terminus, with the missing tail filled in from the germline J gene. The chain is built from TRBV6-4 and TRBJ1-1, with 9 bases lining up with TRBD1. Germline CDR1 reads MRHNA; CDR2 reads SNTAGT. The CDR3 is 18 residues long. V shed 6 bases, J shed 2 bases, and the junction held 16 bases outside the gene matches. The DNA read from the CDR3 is TGTGCCAGCAGGGACGCCGGGACAGGGCCTAACGCCAACACTGAA. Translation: CASRDAGTGPNANTE. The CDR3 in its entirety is CASRDAGTGPNANTEAFF.

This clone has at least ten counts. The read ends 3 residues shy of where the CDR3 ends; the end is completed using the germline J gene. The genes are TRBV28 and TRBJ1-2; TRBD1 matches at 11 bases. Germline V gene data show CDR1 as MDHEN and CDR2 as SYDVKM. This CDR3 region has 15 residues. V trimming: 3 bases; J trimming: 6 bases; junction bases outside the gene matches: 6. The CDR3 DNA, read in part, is TGTGCCAGCAGTTTCCAAGGACAGGGGGCAAATGGC. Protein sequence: CASSFQGQGANG. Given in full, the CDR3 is CASSFQGQGANGYTF.

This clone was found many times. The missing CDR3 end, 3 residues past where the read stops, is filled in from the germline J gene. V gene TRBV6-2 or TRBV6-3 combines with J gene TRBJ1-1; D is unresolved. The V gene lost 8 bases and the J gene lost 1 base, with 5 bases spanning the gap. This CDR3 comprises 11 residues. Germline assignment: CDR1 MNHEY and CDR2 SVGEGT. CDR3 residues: CASEGNTEAFF. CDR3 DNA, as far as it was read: TGTGCCAGCGAGGGGAACACTGAA.

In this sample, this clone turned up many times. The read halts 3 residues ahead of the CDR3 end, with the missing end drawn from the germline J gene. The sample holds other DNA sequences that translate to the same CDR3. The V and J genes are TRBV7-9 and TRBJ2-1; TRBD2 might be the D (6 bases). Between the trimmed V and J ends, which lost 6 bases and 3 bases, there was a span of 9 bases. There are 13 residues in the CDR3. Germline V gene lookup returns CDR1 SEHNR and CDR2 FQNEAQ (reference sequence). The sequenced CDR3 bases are TGTGCCAGCAGGCAGACTAGCTACAATGAG. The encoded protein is CASRQTSYNE. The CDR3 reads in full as CASRQTSYNEQFF.

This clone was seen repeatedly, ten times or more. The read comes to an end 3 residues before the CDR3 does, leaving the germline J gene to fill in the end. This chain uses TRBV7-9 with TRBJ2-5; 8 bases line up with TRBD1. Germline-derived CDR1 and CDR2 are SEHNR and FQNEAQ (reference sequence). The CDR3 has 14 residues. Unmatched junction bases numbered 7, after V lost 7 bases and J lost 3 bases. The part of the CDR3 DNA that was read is TGTGCCAGCACAGGGGGCGGCCCTAAAGAGACC. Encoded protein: CASTGGGPKET. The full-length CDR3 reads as CASTGGGPKETQYF.

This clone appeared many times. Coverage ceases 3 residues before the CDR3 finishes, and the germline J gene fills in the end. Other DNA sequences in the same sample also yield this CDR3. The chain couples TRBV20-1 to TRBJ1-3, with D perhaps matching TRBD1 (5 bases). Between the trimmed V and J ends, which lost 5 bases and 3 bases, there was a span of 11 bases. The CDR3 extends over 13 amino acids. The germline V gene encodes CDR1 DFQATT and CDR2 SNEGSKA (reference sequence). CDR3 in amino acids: CSAWGRGGNTIYF. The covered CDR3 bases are TGCAGTGCTTGGGGCAGAGGTGGAAACACC.

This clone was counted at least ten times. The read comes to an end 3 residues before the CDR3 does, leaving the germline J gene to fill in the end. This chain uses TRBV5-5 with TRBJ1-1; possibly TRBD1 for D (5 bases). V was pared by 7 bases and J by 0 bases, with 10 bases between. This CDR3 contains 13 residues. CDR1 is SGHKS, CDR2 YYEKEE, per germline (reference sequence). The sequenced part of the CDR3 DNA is TGTGCCAGCGGGCAGGGCCTGAACACTGAA. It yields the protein CASGQGLNTE. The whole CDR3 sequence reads CASGQGLNTEAFF.

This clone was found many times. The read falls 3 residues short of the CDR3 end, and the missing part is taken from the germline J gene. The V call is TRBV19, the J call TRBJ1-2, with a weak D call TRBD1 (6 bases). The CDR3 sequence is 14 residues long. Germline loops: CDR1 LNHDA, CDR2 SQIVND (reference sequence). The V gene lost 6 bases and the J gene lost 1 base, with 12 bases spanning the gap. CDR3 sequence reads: CASSPDSRNYGYTF. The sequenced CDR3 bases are TGTGCCAGTAGCCCGGACAGTCGTAACTATGGC.

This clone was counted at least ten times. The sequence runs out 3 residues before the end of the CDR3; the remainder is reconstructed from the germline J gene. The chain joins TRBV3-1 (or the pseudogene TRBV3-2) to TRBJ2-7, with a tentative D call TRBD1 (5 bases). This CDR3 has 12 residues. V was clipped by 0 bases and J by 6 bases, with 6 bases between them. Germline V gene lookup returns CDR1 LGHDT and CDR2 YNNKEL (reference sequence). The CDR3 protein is CASSQDQGEQYF. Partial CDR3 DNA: TGTGCCAGCAGCCAAGATCAGGGCGAG.

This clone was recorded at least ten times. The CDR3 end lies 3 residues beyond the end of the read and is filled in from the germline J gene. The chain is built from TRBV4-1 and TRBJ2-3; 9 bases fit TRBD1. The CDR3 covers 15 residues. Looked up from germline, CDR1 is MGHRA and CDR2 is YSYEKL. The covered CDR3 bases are TGCGCCAGCAGCCAGAGGGACAGGGACATAGAGACG. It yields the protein CASSQRDRDIET. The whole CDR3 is CASSQRDRDIETQYF.

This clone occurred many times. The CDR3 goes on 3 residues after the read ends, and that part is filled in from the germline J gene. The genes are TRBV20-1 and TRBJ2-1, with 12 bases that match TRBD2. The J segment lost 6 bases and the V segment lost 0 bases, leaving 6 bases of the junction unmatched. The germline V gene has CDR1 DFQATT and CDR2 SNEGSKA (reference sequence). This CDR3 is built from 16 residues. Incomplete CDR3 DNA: TGCAGTGCTAGAGATCCTTCTAGCGGGAGGGTCAATGAG. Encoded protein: CSARDPSSGRVNE. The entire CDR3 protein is CSARDPSSGRVNEQFF.

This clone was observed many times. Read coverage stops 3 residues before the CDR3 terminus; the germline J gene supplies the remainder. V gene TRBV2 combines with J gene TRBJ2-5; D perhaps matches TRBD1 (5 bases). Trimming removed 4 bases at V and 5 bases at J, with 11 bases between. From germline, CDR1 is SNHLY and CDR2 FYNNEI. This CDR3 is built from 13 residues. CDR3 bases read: TGTGCCAGCAGTGTAGGCAGGGCTGAGACC. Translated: CASSVGRAET. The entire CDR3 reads CASSVGRAETQYF.